The rows below give T cell receptor beta chains drawn from one sample of a study of blood T cell repertoires in COVID-19. The table came from immunoSEQ multiplex PCR; TCRdb's copy has only in-frame clones and leaves some out. The sample includes a few hundred thousand clones, roughly 88% seen only once; the top ten take 2% to 2.5%. Sequenced sample: PBMCs or T cells enriched from blood (not recorded which). Source of these receptors: a woman aged 40-49 years with acute COVID-19. The CDR3 runs from the conserved cysteine through the conserved F or W. D genes are given only for firm matches. Rows give clone size only sometimes, using once, few, many, or a class for an expanded clone.

J gene | CDR3 length | D gene | V gene | clone size | CDR3 DNA | CDR3 protein
TRBJ1-1 | 11 | NA | TRBV12-3/TRBV12-4 | NA | TGTGCCAGCAGTCCTGGGGCAGAAGCTTTCTTT | CASSPGAEAFF
TRBJ2-1 | 15 | TRBD1 | TRBV18 | NA | TGTGCCAGCTCACCACTACAGGGGGCTTTCAATGAGCAGTTCTTC | CASSPLQGAFNEQFF
TRBJ1-6 | 14 | NA | TRBV18 | NA | TGTGCCAGCTCACCAGGGCAGGGGAATTCACCCCTCCACTTT | CASSPGQGNSPLHF
TRBJ2-3 | 14 | NA | TRBV27 | NA | TGTGCCAGCAGTTTAGCTCAGTACACAGATACGCAGTATTTT | CASSLAQYTDTQYF
TRBJ2-2 | 17 | TRBD1 | TRBV7-2 | NA | TGTGCCAGCAGCTTAGATACGGGACAGGGAAGCACCGGGGAGCTGTTTTTT | CASSLDTGQGSTGELFF
TRBJ1-1 | 11 | NA | TRBV12-3/TRBV12-4 | NA | TGTGCCAGCAGTAGACGGGGGGAAGCTTTCTTT | CASSRRGEAFF
TRBJ2-4 | 15 | TRBD1 | TRBV25-1 | NA | TGTGCCAGCAGTATTGACGAGACAGGGCAAAACATTCAGTACTTC | CASSIDETGQNIQYF
TRBJ2-5 | 16 | TRBD1 | TRBV5-1 | NA | TGCGCCAGCAGCTTGGGACAGGGGGCGCGAGGGGAGACCCAGTACTTC | CASSLGQGARGETQYF
TRBJ1-5 | 15 | NA | TRBV6-5 | NA | TGTGCCAGCAGCCCGACAGGCTATAGCAATCAGCCCCAGCATTTT | CASSPTGYSNQPQHF
TRBJ1-2 | 13 | NA | TRBV3-1/TRBV3-2 | NA | TGTGCCAGCAGCCAAGGAGGGATCTCTGGCTACACCTTC | CASSQGGISGYTF
TRBJ2-7 | 16 | TRBD1 | TRBV7-9 | once | TGTGCCAGCAGCTTGGACAGGGTTGCAGCGAACTACGAGCAGTACTTC | CASSLDRVAANYEQYF
TRBJ2-7 | 13 | TRBD1 | TRBV9 | NA | TGTGCCAGCGGGGGACAGGGCTCCTACGAGCAGTACTTC | CASGGQGSYEQYF
TRBJ1-5 | 11 | NA | TRBV28 | NA | TGTGCCAGCAGTAGGGGGCAGCCCCAGCATTTT | CASSRGQPQHF
TRBJ1-5 | 16 | TRBD1 | TRBV5-1 | NA | TGCGCCAGCAGCTTGGGACAGGGGGGATGGGATCAGCCCCAGCATTTT | CASSLGQGGWDQPQHF
TRBJ2-2 | 15 | TRBD2 | TRBV28 | once | TGTGCCAGCACCAAGGCGGGGGGCAGCACCGGGGAGCTGTTTTTT | CASTKAGGSTGELFF
TRBJ1-5 | 14 | NA | TRBV6-5 | NA | TGTGCCAGCTCCCGGGGTTGGGGCAATCAGCCCCAGCATTTT | CASSRGWGNQPQHF
TRBJ1-1 | 14 | TRBD1 | TRBV15 | NA | TGTGCCACCAGCAAGGACAGGGTGAACACTGAAGCTTTCTTT | CATSKDRVNTEAFF
TRBJ2-7 | 14 | TRBD2 | TRBV2 | NA | TGTGCCAGCAGTCAACTAGCGGGGGGGTCTGAGCAGTACTTC | CASSQLAGGSEQYF
TRBJ1-1 | 15 | NA | TRBV5-4 | NA | TGTGCCAGCAGCCCGGATAGGGCAGGGGACACTGAAGCTTTCTTT | CASSPDRAGDTEAFF
TRBJ2-7 | 16 | TRBD2 | TRBV5-4 | NA | TGTGCCAGCAGCTGGGGGACTAGCGGGGGCACCTACGAGCAGTACTTC | CASSWGTSGGTYEQYF
TRBJ1-1 | 15 | NA | TRBV7-8 | NA | TGTGCCAGCAGCTTAGCTTGGCATCCGAACACTGAAGCTTTCTTT | CASSLAWHPNTEAFF
TRBJ2-4 | 12 | TRBD1 | TRBV11-2 | NA | TGTGCCAGCCGAGGACAGGGTGGTGTTCAGTACTTC | CASRGQGGVQYF
TRBJ1-2 | 16 | TRBD1 | TRBV5-1 | NA | TGCGCCAGCAGCTTGGGACAGGGCGAGGGGAACTATGGCTACACCTTC | CASSLGQGEGNYGYTF
TRBJ2-7 | 13 | TRBD2 | TRBV27 | NA | TGTGCCAGCAGTTTAAGACTAGCGGGAGAGCAGTACTTC | CASSLRLAGEQYF
TRBJ2-1 | 14 | NA | TRBV7-9 | NA | TGTGCCAGCAGCCCCAGTTTGCGGGGCAATGAGCAGTTCTTC | CASSPSLRGNEQFF
TRBJ1-5 | 17 | TRBD1 | TRBV19 | NA | TGTGCCAGTAGTACCCCACAGGGGGCGTTTAGCAATCAGCCCCAGCATTTT | CASSTPQGAFSNQPQHF
TRBJ2-2 | 16 | NA | TRBV5-1 | NA | TGCGCCAGCCTCCCCGGTCCGGGGAGGAACACCGGGGAGCTGTTTTTT | CASLPGPGRNTGELFF
TRBJ1-4 | 16 | NA | TRBV7-9 | NA | TGTGCCAGCAGCTTAGGCAGGGCGGTAACTAATGAAAAACTGTTTTTT | CASSLGRAVTNEKLFF
TRBJ1-2 | 14 | NA | TRBV5-1 | NA | TGCGCCAGCAGCTTTCCAGGGTCAGACTATGGCTACACCTTC | CASSFPGSDYGYTF
TRBJ2-5 | 14 | NA | TRBV5-4 | NA | TGTGCCAGCAGCCCAGGGGCAGGGCAAGAGACCCAGTACTTC | CASSPGAGQETQYF
TRBJ2-5 | 15 | TRBD2 | TRBV24-1 | NA | TGTGCCACCAGTGGTACTCGACTAGCGGGAGAGACCCAGTACTTC | CATSGTRLAGETQYF
TRBJ2-2 | 15 | TRBD2 | TRBV2 | NA | TGTGCCAGCAGTGAGGGCGGGAGGAGCACCGGGGAGCTGTTTTTT | CASSEGGRSTGELFF
TRBJ2-1 | 16 | NA | TRBV24-1 | NA | TGTGCCACCGGAGGTTATACCGAAAGCTCCTACAATGAGCAGTTCTTC | CATGGYTESSYNEQFF
TRBJ1-5 | 14 | NA | TRBV5-5 | NA | TGTGCCAGCAGCTTGGACAGGGCATATCAGCCCCAGCATTTT | CASSLDRAYQPQHF
TRBJ2-1 | 17 | NA | TRBV4-1 | NA | TGCGCCAGCAGCCAAGATGGGGGGGCGCGGGGCTACAATGAGCAGTTCTTC | CASSQDGGARGYNEQFF
TRBJ2-3 | 15 | TRBD1 | TRBV5-1 | NA | TGCGCCAGCAGCGGTGGGACAGGATACACAGATACGCAGTATTTT | CASSGGTGYTDTQYF
TRBJ2-7 | 13 | TRBD1 | TRBV27 | NA | TGTGCCAGCAGGCAGACAGGGTCCCACGAGCAGTACTTC | CASRQTGSHEQYF
TRBJ1-4 | 15 | NA | TRBV2 | NA | TGTGCCATCAGACGGGGGGACGCGGCTAATGAAAAACTGTTTTTT | CAIRRGDAANEKLFF
TRBJ2-1 | 14 | TRBD2 | TRBV7-2 | NA | TGTGCCAGCAGCTTAGCCCTAGCGGTTCTTCGGCAGTTCTTC | CASSLALAVLRQFF
TRBJ2-1 | 14 | TRBD2 | TRBV5-1 | NA | TGCGCCAGCAGCTTGCTCGGGAGCGGGGATGAGCAGTTCTTC | CASSLLGSGDEQFF
TRBJ1-4 | 15 | NA | TRBV5-1 | NA | TGCGCCAGCAGCTCCCCAACAGGGTCTAATGAAAAACTGTTTTTT | CASSSPTGSNEKLFF
TRBJ2-5 | 17 | TRBD2 | TRBV5-6 | NA | TGTGCCAGCAGCCAAATGGGGACTAGCGGGTTACAAGAGACCCAGTACTTC | CASSQMGTSGLQETQYF
TRBJ2-5 | 15 | NA | TRBV5-1 | NA | TGCGCCAGCAGCTATGGCAGACAGACCGGAGAGACCCAGTACTTC | CASSYGRQTGETQYF
TRBJ2-5 | 17 | TRBD1 | TRBV7-2 | NA | TGTGCCAGCAGCGCCCGGACAGGGGGGGGAGGTTCTGGGACCCAGTACTTC | CASSARTGGGGSGTQYF
TRBJ1-4 | 14 | NA | TRBV9 | once | TGTGCCAGCAGCGTAGGAGAGGGTGGAGAAAAACTGTTTTTT | CASSVGEGGEKLFF
TRBJ1-1 | 16 | NA | TRBV6-2/TRBV6-3 | NA | TGTGCCAGCAGTTATGGGGGGGTCGGCCAGAACACTGAAGCTTTCTTT | CASSYGGVGQNTEAFF
TRBJ1-3 | 16 | NA | TRBV20-1 | NA | TGCAGTGCTAGTGGGGGAGGGTTACTCTCTGGAAACACCATATATTTT | CSASGGGLLSGNTIYF
TRBJ1-2 | 17 | TRBD1 | TRBV15 | NA | TGTGCCACCAGCAGAGGAAGGGTTACAGGGGCAGCCTATGGCTACACCTTC | CATSRGRVTGAAYGYTF
TRBJ1-1 | 15 | TRBD1 | TRBV6-5 | NA | TGTGCCAGCAGAGATATCACAGGGGGCAAGACTGAAGCTTTCTTT | CASRDITGGKTEAFF
TRBJ2-3 | 18 | TRBD2 | TRBV4-1 | few | TGCGCCAGCAGCCAGGAGTCCCATGGGGGAGGGACTACAGATACGCAGTATTTT | CASSQESHGGGTTDTQYF
TRBJ2-7 | 14 | TRBD1 | TRBV3-1/TRBV3-2 | NA | TGTGCCAGCAGCTACAGGGGGCCCCCCTACGAGCAGTACTTC | CASSYRGPPYEQYF
TRBJ1-5 | 14 | NA | TRBV10-3 | NA | TGTGCCATCAGTACGGGACAACCAAATCAGCCCCAGCATTTT | CAISTGQPNQPQHF
TRBJ2-5 | 18 | TRBD2 | TRBV7-2 | NA | TGTGCCAGCAGCTTAGCGGGGCTAGCGGGTTCCCTTCAAGAGACCCAGTACTTC | CASSLAGLAGSLQETQYF
TRBJ1-4 | 15 | TRBD1 | TRBV29-1 | NA | TGCAGCGTTGAAGGACAGGGGGCGCCTAATGAAAAACTGTTTTTT | CSVEGQGAPNEKLFF
TRBJ1-2 | 16 | TRBD1 | TRBV5-4 | once | TGTGCCAGCAGCTTGGGGGACAGGGTCCTAAACTATGGCTACACCTTC | CASSLGDRVLNYGYTF